A selection of T cell receptor beta chains follows, all from one sample in a study of cytomegalovirus exposure and HLA in healthy donors. Only in-frame clones appear in the TCRdb table, and some are missing; sequencing was by immunoSEQ multiplex PCR. The profile shows 200,000 to 250,000 clones, approximately 81% of them singletons. Sequences were obtained from PBMCs. Source of these receptors: a woman in her sixties or seventies in good health and CMV-seropositive. The CDR3 runs from the conserved cysteine through the conserved F or W. Each record gives: D gene, clone size, J gene, V gene, CDR3 protein, CDR3 DNA. The D gene is left open where the match is weak. Rows may omit the clone size; those that give it use once, few, many or a size class.

d_gene: -
abundance: few
j_gene: TRBJ2-7
v_gene: TRBV6-6
CDR3aa: CASSYAGEQYF
CDR3nt: TGTGCCAGCAGTTACGCGGGCGAGCAGTACTTC

d_gene: -
abundance: -
j_gene: TRBJ2-7
v_gene: TRBV10-2
CDR3aa: CASAPEGVIEQYF
CDR3nt: TGCGCCAGCGCCCCTGAGGGGGTGATCGAGCAGTACTTC

d_gene: -
abundance: -
j_gene: TRBJ2-1
v_gene: TRBV7-2
CDR3aa: CASSSWYLGLSRAYNEQFF
CDR3nt: TGTGCCAGCAGCTCATGGTATCTTGGGCTCTCCCGTGCCTACAATGAGCAGTTCTTC

d_gene: -
abundance: -
j_gene: TRBJ2-7
v_gene: TRBV27
CDR3aa: CASSVPWATKLYEQYF
CDR3nt: TGTGCCAGCAGTGTTCCTTGGGCCACAAAACTCTACGAGCAGTACTTC

d_gene: TRBD2
abundance: -
j_gene: TRBJ2-1
v_gene: TRBV19
CDR3aa: CASSIGGGRSNEQFF
CDR3nt: TGTGCCAGTAGTATAGGGGGCGGGAGGAGCAATGAGCAGTTCTTC

d_gene: -
abundance: -
j_gene: TRBJ2-5
v_gene: TRBV6-5
CDR3aa: CASRAGIGTHREQYF
CDR3nt: TGTGCCAGCCGTGCCGGTATAGGGACACATCGAGAGCAGTACTTC

d_gene: TRBD1
abundance: -
j_gene: TRBJ2-7
v_gene: TRBV11-2
CDR3aa: CASSFLRTGKNEQYF
CDR3nt: TGTGCCAGCAGCTTTCTGCGGACAGGGAAGAACGAGCAGTACTTC

d_gene: TRBD1
abundance: -
j_gene: TRBJ2-7
v_gene: TRBV5-6
CDR3aa: CASLGQGSYEQYF
CDR3nt: TGTGCCAGCCTCGGACAGGGAAGCTACGAGCAGTACTTC

d_gene: -
abundance: -
j_gene: TRBJ2-1
v_gene: TRBV9
CDR3aa: CASSANRAYEQFF
CDR3nt: TGTGCCAGCAGCGCGAACAGGGCTTATGAGCAGTTCTTC

d_gene: TRBD1
abundance: -
j_gene: TRBJ1-1
v_gene: TRBV15
CDR3aa: CATSVDRGNTEAFF
CDR3nt: TGTGCCACCAGCGTAGACAGGGGTAACACTGAAGCTTTCTTT

d_gene: -
abundance: -
j_gene: TRBJ2-3
v_gene: TRBV6-4
CDR3aa: CASSRRGTDTQYF
CDR3nt: TGTGCCAGCAGTAGACGGGGGACAGATACGCAGTATTTT

d_gene: -
abundance: -
j_gene: TRBJ2-7
v_gene: TRBV19
CDR3aa: CASSMSWTGYEQYF
CDR3nt: TGTGCCAGTAGTATGTCCTGGACTGGGTACGAGCAGTACTTC

d_gene: TRBD2
abundance: -
j_gene: TRBJ2-3
v_gene: TRBV28
CDR3aa: CASSLLAGGPDTQYF
CDR3nt: TGTGCCAGCAGTTTACTAGCGGGAGGACCAGATACGCAGTATTTT

d_gene: TRBD2
abundance: -
j_gene: TRBJ2-7
v_gene: TRBV9
CDR3aa: CASSVGPGLAGALYF
CDR3nt: TGTGCCAGCAGCGTAGGACCGGGACTAGCGGGAGCACTGTACTTC

d_gene: TRBD1
abundance: -
j_gene: TRBJ1-6
v_gene: TRBV7-9
CDR3aa: CASSQTGTGSSPLHF
CDR3nt: TGTGCCAGCAGCCAAACTGGGACAGGGTCTTCACCCCTCCACTTT

d_gene: -
abundance: -
j_gene: TRBJ2-1
v_gene: TRBV7-2
CDR3aa: CASSPKRPGLLQFF
CDR3nt: TGTGCCAGCAGCCCCAAAAGACCGGGACTCCTTCAGTTCTTC

d_gene: TRBD1
abundance: -
j_gene: TRBJ1-5
v_gene: TRBV28
CDR3aa: CASSVHGTGAPQPQHF
CDR3nt: TGTGCCAGCAGTGTACATGGGACAGGGGCCCCTCAGCCCCAGCATTTT

d_gene: -
abundance: -
j_gene: TRBJ2-5
v_gene: TRBV7-2
CDR3aa: CASSKMGAGEVETQYF
CDR3nt: TGTGCCAGCAGCAAAATGGGGGCGGGAGAGGTTGAGACCCAGTACTTC

d_gene: TRBD1
abundance: -
j_gene: TRBJ1-2
v_gene: TRBV6-5
CDR3aa: CASSYGQGATYGYTF
CDR3nt: TGTGCCAGCAGTTACGGGCAGGGGGCGACCTATGGCTACACCTTC

d_gene: -
abundance: -
j_gene: TRBJ1-3
v_gene: TRBV2
CDR3aa: CASKGDASSGNTIYF
CDR3nt: TGTGCCAGCAAGGGGGACGCCAGCTCTGGAAACACCATATATTTT

d_gene: TRBD2
abundance: -
j_gene: TRBJ2-7
v_gene: TRBV5-4
CDR3aa: CASSRPKGPGGSYEQYF
CDR3nt: TGTGCCAGCAGCCGACCTAAGGGTCCGGGAGGTTCCTACGAGCAGTACTTC

d_gene: TRBD1
abundance: -
j_gene: TRBJ1-5
v_gene: TRBV15
CDR3aa: CATSRDRTGGWQPQHF
CDR3nt: TGTGCCACCAGCAGAGATAGGACAGGGGGGTGGCAGCCCCAGCATTTT

d_gene: TRBD1
abundance: once
j_gene: TRBJ2-7
v_gene: TRBV19
CDR3aa: CASSPGQHYEQYF
CDR3nt: TGTGCCAGTAGCCCGGGACAGCACTACGAGCAGTACTTC

d_gene: -
abundance: once
j_gene: TRBJ2-5
v_gene: TRBV2
CDR3aa: CASSVDSGRETQYF
CDR3nt: TGTGCCAGCAGTGTAGATAGCGGCCGGGAGACCCAGTACTTC

d_gene: -
abundance: -
j_gene: TRBJ2-5
v_gene: TRBV5-1
CDR3aa: CASSLGAGQETQYF
CDR3nt: TGCGCCAGCAGTTTGGGGGCAGGGCAAGAGACCCAGTACTTC

d_gene: -
abundance: -
j_gene: TRBJ2-5
v_gene: TRBV5-4
CDR3aa: CASSSIDQETQYF
CDR3nt: TGTGCCAGCAGCTCCATAGACCAAGAGACCCAGTACTTC

d_gene: -
abundance: few
j_gene: TRBJ1-1
v_gene: TRBV7-9
CDR3aa: CASSLTVGNTEAFF
CDR3nt: TGTGCCAGCAGCTTAACGGTCGGGAACACTGAAGCTTTCTTT

d_gene: -
abundance: -
j_gene: TRBJ1-2
v_gene: TRBV4-1
CDR3aa: CASSQEDRGIYGYTF
CDR3nt: TGCGCCAGCAGCCAAGAGGACAGAGGGATATATGGCTACACCTTC

d_gene: TRBD1
abundance: -
j_gene: TRBJ1-1
v_gene: TRBV2
CDR3aa: CASSPQGTATEAFF
CDR3nt: TGTGCCAGCTCCCCACAGGGGACAGCGACCGAAGCTTTCTTT

d_gene: -
abundance: -
j_gene: TRBJ2-7
v_gene: TRBV12-5
CDR3aa: CASGHNSYEQYF
CDR3nt: TGTGCTAGTGGTCACAACAGTTACGAGCAGTACTTC

d_gene: -
abundance: -
j_gene: TRBJ1-4
v_gene: TRBV2
CDR3aa: CASSTRPGSNEKLFF
CDR3nt: TGTGCCAGCAGCACTCGGCCGGGGAGCAATGAAAAACTGTTTTTT

d_gene: -
abundance: -
j_gene: TRBJ2-2
v_gene: TRBV29-1
CDR3aa: CSVPDRLRTGELFF
CDR3nt: TGCAGCGTTCCTGACAGGTTGAGGACCGGGGAGCTGTTTTTT

d_gene: -
abundance: -
j_gene: TRBJ1-3
v_gene: TRBV9
CDR3aa: CASSPTGSSGNTIYF
CDR3nt: TGTGCCAGCAGCCCGACAGGAAGCTCTGGAAACACCATATATTTT

d_gene: TRBD1
abundance: once
j_gene: TRBJ1-4
v_gene: TRBV11-2
CDR3aa: CASSFPGQVNEKLFF
CDR3nt: TGTGCCAGCAGCTTCCCTGGACAGGTTAATGAAAAACTGTTTTTT

d_gene: -
abundance: -
j_gene: TRBJ2-7
v_gene: TRBV11-3
CDR3aa: CASRAVRKPNYEQYF
CDR3nt: TGTGCCAGCAGGGCGGTCCGGAAACCCAACTACGAGCAGTACTTC

d_gene: -
abundance: -
j_gene: TRBJ1-4
v_gene: TRBV10-2
CDR3aa: CASSEYPGRSTNEKLFF
CDR3nt: TGCGCCAGCAGTGAGTATCCAGGGAGGAGCACTAATGAAAAACTGTTTTTT

d_gene: -
abundance: -
j_gene: TRBJ1-5
v_gene: TRBV7-2
CDR3aa: CASSPSRLEPQHF
CDR3nt: TGTGCCAGCAGCCCGAGTAGATTGGAGCCCCAGCATTTT

d_gene: TRBD1
abundance: -
j_gene: TRBJ2-7
v_gene: TRBV28
CDR3aa: CASRPGTGSYEQYF
CDR3nt: TGTGCCAGCAGACCCGGGACAGGTTCCTACGAGCAGTACTTC

d_gene: -
abundance: -
j_gene: TRBJ2-7
v_gene: TRBV5-4
CDR3aa: CASSLGGASGNYEQYF
CDR3nt: TGTGCCAGCAGTTTGGGGGGGGCTAGCGGAAACTACGAGCAGTACTTC

d_gene: TRBD1
abundance: -
j_gene: TRBJ2-2
v_gene: TRBV5-8
CDR3aa: CASSFTPGGTTGELFF
CDR3nt: TGTGCCAGCAGCTTCACGCCAGGGGGTACCACCGGGGAGCTGTTTTTT

d_gene: TRBD1
abundance: -
j_gene: TRBJ1-1
v_gene: TRBV25-1
CDR3aa: CASSATGQFEAFF
CDR3nt: TGTGCCAGCAGCGCCACGGGACAGTTTGAAGCTTTCTTT

d_gene: TRBD2
abundance: -
j_gene: TRBJ2-1
v_gene: TRBV11-2
CDR3aa: CASSSTSGAGNEQFF
CDR3nt: TGTGCCAGCAGCTCTACCAGCGGGGCCGGCAATGAGCAGTTCTTC

d_gene: TRBD2
abundance: few
j_gene: TRBJ2-1
v_gene: TRBV6-5
CDR3aa: CASSRLAGGPGEQFF
CDR3nt: TGTGCCAGCAGTCGACTAGCGGGAGGGCCGGGTGAGCAGTTCTTC

d_gene: -
abundance: -
j_gene: TRBJ2-3
v_gene: TRBV9
CDR3aa: CASSPRGSFPSTDTQYF
CDR3nt: TGTGCCAGCAGCCCACGTGGGAGTTTCCCTAGCACAGATACGCAGTATTTT

d_gene: TRBD1
abundance: -
j_gene: TRBJ1-2
v_gene: TRBV5-1
CDR3aa: CASSLLGQWDRRGYGYTF
CDR3nt: TGCGCCAGCAGCTTGCTGGGTCAGTGGGACAGGAGGGGCTATGGCTACACCTTC

d_gene: -
abundance: -
j_gene: TRBJ2-7
v_gene: TRBV28
CDR3aa: CASTRTGDSYEQYF
CDR3nt: TGTGCCAGCACAAGGACGGGGGACTCCTACGAGCAGTACTTC

d_gene: -
abundance: -
j_gene: TRBJ1-1
v_gene: TRBV12-5
CDR3aa: CASGLEPNTEAFF
CDR3nt: TGTGCTAGTGGGTTAGAGCCGAACACTGAAGCTTTCTTT

d_gene: -
abundance: -
j_gene: TRBJ1-2
v_gene: TRBV7-9
CDR3aa: CASSGRGRRDYGYTF
CDR3nt: TGTGCCAGCAGCGGGCGCGGCAGGAGGGACTATGGCTACACCTTC

d_gene: -
abundance: -
j_gene: TRBJ1-2
v_gene: TRBV11-2
CDR3aa: CASSLSREYGYTF
CDR3nt: TGTGCCAGCAGCTTGAGCCGAGAGTATGGCTACACCTTC

d_gene: -
abundance: -
j_gene: TRBJ2-3
v_gene: TRBV6-6
CDR3aa: CASSYHGSTDTQYF
CDR3nt: TGTGCCAGCAGTTACCACGGGAGCACAGATACGCAGTATTTT

d_gene: -
abundance: -
j_gene: TRBJ1-2
v_gene: TRBV19
CDR3aa: CASSIDRYGYTF
CDR3nt: TGTGCCAGTAGTATCGATAGATATGGCTACACCTTC

d_gene: -
abundance: -
j_gene: TRBJ1-1
v_gene: TRBV19
CDR3aa: CASSPTGPMNTEAFF
CDR3nt: TGTGCCAGTAGTCCGACAGGCCCTATGAACACTGAAGCTTTCTTT

d_gene: TRBD1
abundance: -
j_gene: TRBJ1-1
v_gene: TRBV6-1
CDR3aa: CASRGQGANTEAFF
CDR3nt: TGTGCCAGCAGGGGACAGGGGGCTAACACTGAAGCTTTCTTT

d_gene: -
abundance: once
j_gene: TRBJ2-7
v_gene: TRBV7-9
CDR3aa: CASSGVLQGWTEQYF
CDR3nt: TGTGCCAGCAGCGGGGTTTTGCAGGGGTGGACCGAGCAGTACTTC